The 31 T cell receptor beta chains in this list originate from one sample, sequenced in a study of OX40 agonist ivuxolimab in advanced cancers. Using immunoSEQ multiplex PCR, the repertoire was profiled, and TCRdb retains in-frame clones only, with some absent. The sample yields roughly 110,000 clones, under 95% seen once. Sample: CD4+ or CD8+ T cells sorted from blood, taken in a trial of the OX40 agonist ivuxolimab. These TCRs come from an adult with an advanced solid tumor such as melanoma, head and neck, liver or kidney cancer.

The chain is built from TRBV5-6 and TRBJ1-1; D ambiguous. Trimming cost V 6 bases and J 0 bases, with 15 bases left between them. Germline lookup yields CDR1 SGHDT and CDR2 YYEEEE. This CDR3 spans 15 amino acids. The DNA of the CDR3 is TGTGCCAGCACCATTCGGCCCGAGCTGAACACTGAAGCTTTCTTT. Its protein is CASTIRPELNTEAFF.

The V and J genes are TRBV27 and TRBJ2-1; possible D gene TRBD1, 6 bases. Trimming removed 8 bases at V and 9 bases at J, with 23 bases between. CDR3 length: 15 amino acids. CDR1 and CDR2 from the germline V gene are MNHEY and SMNVEV (reference sequence). This CDR3 is CASSFKVGATPEQFF. In DNA, the CDR3 is TGTGCCAGCTCGTTTAAGGTGGGGGCAACCCCTGAGCAGTTCTTC.

The V call is TRBV19, the J call TRBJ1-4; D not certain. The V end lost 3 bases, the J end lost 6 bases, and 8 bases lay between the germline ends. The germline gives CDR1 LNHDA, CDR2 SQIVND (reference sequence). The CDR3 totals 13 residues. CDR3 nucleotide sequence: TGTGCCAGTAGTATTTATGGTTATGAAAAACTGTTTTTT. The encoded protein is CASSIYGYEKLFF. The whole variable domain, filled in from reference TRBV19 and TRBJ1-4, reads DGGITQSPKYLFRKEGQNVTLSCEQNLNHDAMYWYRQDPGQGLRLIYYSQIVNDFQKGDIAEGYSVSREKKESFPLTVTSAQKNPTAFYLCASSIYGYEKLFFGSGTQLSVL.

V and J are TRBV5-4 and TRBJ1-5; D not resolved. With 0 bases removed from V and 8 bases from J, the gap between germline ends came to 9 bases. Looked up from germline, CDR1 is SGHNT and CDR2 is YYREEE (reference sequence). CDR3 size: 13 residues. The DNA for the CDR3 is TGTGCCAGCAGCTTGGTACCGGGAGAGCCCCAGCATTTT. Amino acid sequence: CASSLVPGEPQHF.

The V call is TRBV5-4, the J call TRBJ2-5, with 9 bases that match TRBD1. The CDR3 has 19 amino acids. Germline V gene lookup returns CDR1 SGHNT and CDR2 YYREEE (reference sequence). The V gene end was trimmed by 3 bases and the J gene end by 5 bases; junction bases not matched to a gene: 20. As DNA, the CDR3 is TGTGCCAGCAGCTGGCCGGGACAGGGTTCAGAAAAGACCCAGGAGACCCAGTACTTC. Amino acids: CASSWPGQGSEKTQETQYF.

The genes are TRBV19 and TRBJ1-3; D unclear. The CDR3 has 14 amino acids. V lost 5 bases, J lost 1 base, and 9 bases lay in between. The germline gives CDR1 LNHDA, CDR2 SQIVND (reference sequence). CDR3 coding DNA: TGTGCCAGTAGTTATGACTCGTCTGGAAACACCATATATTTT. Translated: CASSYDSSGNTIYF.

CDR3 sequence reads: CASSQSTSGQQFF. Written as DNA, the CDR3 is TGTGCCAGCAGCCAGTCGACTAGCGGCCAGCAGTTCTTC. The chain combines TRBV4-2 with TRBJ2-1; 9 bases line up with TRBD2. Germline V CDR1 and CDR2: LGHNA, YNFKEQ. Trimming removed 3 bases from V and 11 bases from J; junction bases left unmatched: 5. This CDR3 has 13 residues.

The chain combines TRBV5-1 with TRBJ2-1; no clear D gene. The V and J ends lost 1 base and 2 bases respectively, with 19 bases between them. The CDR3 consists of 18 residues. CDR1 and CDR2 from the germline V gene are SGHRS and YFSETQ. For the CDR3, the DNA is TGCGCCAGCAGCTTGTACGGGCCCCCCCTGGGCACCTACAATGAGCAGTTCTTC. Translating gives CASSLYGPPLGTYNEQFF.

This chain uses TRBV19 with TRBJ2-5, with 7 nucleotides matching TRBD2. This CDR3 spans 16 amino acids. J lost 5 bases, V lost 3 bases, and 12 bases had no gene match. Germline CDR1 LNHDA, CDR2 SQIVND (reference sequence). As DNA, the CDR3 is TGTGCCAGTAGTATCTTGTTGCCGGCCGGGAGGGAGACCCAGTACTTC. Translation gives CASSILLPAGRETQYF.

The CDR3 loop reads CASSLAGQGPLIPYQPQHF. The CDR3 DNA reads TGTGCCAGCAGCTTGGCTGGACAGGGTCCTCTTATCCCCTATCAGCCCCAGCATTTT. The gene calls are TRBV5-6 and TRBJ1-5, with 8 nucleotides matching TRBD1. CDR1 SGHDT and CDR2 YYEEEE come from the germline V gene. V gave up 0 bases and J gave up 5 bases; unmatched junction bases: 16. The CDR3 spans 19 residues.

The chain joins TRBV5-1 to TRBJ1-1, with D possibly matching TRBD1 (5 bases). V shed 1 base and J shed 3 bases, with 22 bases lying between them. The CDR3 length is 18 residues. Looked up from germline, CDR1 is SGHRS and CDR2 is YFSETQ. As DNA, the CDR3 is TGCGCCAGCAGCTTGACGGGGGTATCGCGGGGCCGAGACACTGAAGCTTTCTTT. Amino acid sequence: CASSLTGVSRGRDTEAFF.

This rearrangement joins TRBV28 to TRBJ1-1; 7 nucleotides match TRBD1. Germline V gene lookup returns CDR1 MDHEN and CDR2 SYDVKM. The length of the CDR3 is 15 residues. The V segment lost 8 bases and the J segment 1 base; nucleotides outside the gene matches: 10. The CDR3 here is CASLTRGGSNTEAFF. The CDR3 DNA is TGTGCCAGCCTCACCAGGGGGGGATCGAACACTGAAGCTTTCTTT.

This rearrangement joins TRBV9 to TRBJ2-7; TRBD1 agrees at 12 bases. The CDR3 consists of 15 residues. CDR1 is SGDLS, CDR2 YYNGEE, per germline. Losses at the gene ends were 4 bases for V and 5 bases for J; bases not matched to a gene: 7. Written as DNA, the CDR3 is TGTGCCAGCAGCACACCCGGGACAGGGGGCAACGAGCAGTACTTC. Its protein is CASSTPGTGGNEQYF.

The chain uses TRBV6-1 and TRBJ1-1; D gene ambiguous. This CDR3 spans 13 amino acids. CDR1 and CDR2 (germline): MNHNS, SASEGT. Trimming left V 2 bases short and J 4 bases short, with 8 bases between. CDR3 in amino acids: CASSERGVTEAFF. As DNA, the CDR3 is TGTGCCAGCAGTGAACGAGGAGTCACTGAAGCTTTCTTT.

Written as DNA, the CDR3 is TGTGCCAGCAGCCAAAGGAGTGGCGGACAACTCAATCAGCCCCAGCATTTT. Protein sequence: CASSQRSGGQLNQPQHF. The J gene is TRBJ1-5, the V gene TRBV7-2; D is possibly TRBD1 (5 bases). V lost 5 bases, J lost 3 bases, and 20 bases lay in between. The CDR3 is 17 residues long. Looked up from germline, CDR1 is SGHTA and CDR2 is FQGNSA. The complete variable domain, with remaining parts taken from reference TRBV7-2 and TRBJ1-5, reads GAGVSQSPSNKVTEKGKDVELRCDPISGHTALYWYRQSLGQGLEFLIYFQGNSAPDKSGLPSDRFSAERTGGSVSTLTIQRTQQEDSAVYLCASSQRSGGQLNQPQHFGDGTRLSIL.

This sequence joins TRBV6-1 and TRBJ1-3, with D tentatively TRBD1 (6 bases). Germline values: CDR1 MNHNS, CDR2 SASEGT. Trimming stripped 4 bases from V and 2 bases from J, with 15 bases between. The CDR3 covers 16 residues. The CDR3 region has the DNA TGTGCCAGCAGTGTCATTTTGGGGGGGCCTGGAAACACCATATATTTT. Translating it yields CASSVILGGPGNTIYF.

This clone was counted once. The J gene is TRBJ2-2, the V gene TRBV13; perhaps TRBD2 as D (5 bases). With 5 bases removed from V and 4 bases from J, the gap between germline ends came to 14 bases. The CDR3 totals 15 residues. Germline CDR1 PRHDT, CDR2 FYEKMQ (reference sequence). In nucleotides, the CDR3 is TGTGCCAGCAGCCAAAGCGGTACGGGCACCGGGGAGCTGTTTTTT. Its protein product is CASSQSGTGTGELFF.

This clone was detected once. The V gene is TRBV9, the J gene TRBJ1-3; D is ambiguous. This CDR3 is 16 amino acids long. Trimming left V 0 bases short and J 4 bases short, with 14 bases between. Germline lookup yields CDR1 SGDLS and CDR2 YYNGEE. The CDR3 bases are TGTGCCAGCAGCGTAGAGGCACAGTCGTCCGGAAACACCATATATTTT. Translated, it gives CASSVEAQSSGNTIYF.

This chain joins TRBV4-3 and TRBJ2-5; D might be TRBD1 or TRBD2, each matching 5 bases. The length of the CDR3 is 16 residues. The germline gives CDR1 LGHNA, CDR2 YSLEER. Trimming pared 4 bases from V and 3 bases from J, leaving 18 bases between. The CDR3 protein is CASSPGSSGRKETQYF. The CDR3 DNA sequence: TGCGCCAGCAGCCCTGGGTCCTCGGGGCGTAAAGAGACCCAGTACTTC.

J is TRBJ1-1 and V is TRBV6-5; D might be TRBD1 (5 bases). This CDR3 has 16 amino acids. The germline gives CDR1 MNHEY, CDR2 SVGAGI. The V and J ends lost 4 bases and 1 base respectively, with 16 bases between them. DNA of the CDR3: TGTGCCAGCAGTTGGGGATTAAGGGGTCGGAACACTGAAGCTTTCTTT. This encodes CASSWGLRGRNTEAFF.

A single count supports this clone. The V and J genes are TRBV5-8 and TRBJ1-5; no clear D gene. There are 14 residues in the CDR3. V was clipped by 8 bases and J by 0 bases, with 12 bases between them. Germline V gene data show CDR1 as SGHTS and CDR2 as YDEGEE. The CDR3 bases are TGTGCCAGTAGTAGCAGGTATAGCAATCAGCCCCAGCATTTT. It codes for CASSSRYSNQPQHF.

This chain joins TRBV5-8 and TRBJ2-2, with 9 positions matching TRBD1. In germline, CDR1 is SGHTS, CDR2 YDEGEE. This CDR3 comprises 17 residues. V shed 4 bases, J shed 3 bases, and the junction held 10 bases outside the gene matches. CDR3 protein: CASSPHRTGADTGELFF. The CDR3 DNA reads as TGTGCCAGCAGCCCCCACAGGACAGGGGCGGACACCGGGGAGCTGTTTTTT.

The chain couples TRBV19 to TRBJ1-1; 7 bases are shared with TRBD1. CDR1 is LNHDA and CDR2 is SQIVND in the germline V gene (reference sequence). The CDR3 extends over 15 amino acids. The ends lost 5 bases at V and 5 bases at J; junction bases unmatched: 11. CDR3 sequence: CASSPDRAGRTEAFF. In nucleotides, the CDR3 is TGTGCCAGTAGTCCCGACAGGGCGGGGAGAACTGAAGCTTTCTTT.

The gene calls are TRBV18 and TRBJ2-5; 15 nucleotides agree with TRBD2. The ends lost 2 bases at V and 3 bases at J; junction bases unmatched: 4. The CDR3 runs to 17 residues. Germline CDR1 is KGHSH and CDR2 is LQKENI. The CDR3 DNA reads TGTGCCAGCTCACCAGCGGGACTAGCGGGAGGAGAAGAGACCCAGTACTTC. This codes for CASSPAGLAGGEETQYF. The complete variable domain, with remaining parts taken from reference TRBV18 and TRBJ2-5, reads NAGVMQNPRHLVRRRGQEARLRCSPMKGHSHVYWYRQLPEEGLKFMVYLQKENIIDESGMPKERFSAEFPKEGPSILRIQQVVRGDSAAYFCASSPAGLAGGEETQYFGPGTRLLVL.

The genes are TRBV5-4 and TRBJ2-2, with D unresolved. Germline V lookup: CDR1 SGHNT, CDR2 YYREEE (reference sequence). This CDR3 comprises 11 residues. V gave up 3 bases and J gave up 7 bases, with 4 bases separating them. Here the CDR3 DNA reads TGTGCCAGCAGCTATGTCGGGGAGCTGTTTTTT. It yields the protein CASSYVGELFF.

The chain combines TRBV19 with TRBJ2-7; D might be TRBD2 (6 bases). This CDR3 spans 14 amino acids. Germline V gene sequence: CDR1 LNHDA, CDR2 SQIVND (reference sequence). The germline V and J ends were trimmed by 3 bases and 4 bases, with 13 bases remaining between them. The CDR3 region has the DNA TGTGCCAGTAGTATCCCGGGAGAGACATACGAGCAGTACTTC. Translation: CASSIPGETYEQYF.

This chain connects TRBV19 to TRBJ1-4; 9 bases line up with TRBD1. Germline V gene lookup returns CDR1 LNHDA and CDR2 SQIVND (reference sequence). CDR3 length: 14 amino acids. Trimming took 5 bases from V and 8 from J; bases not matched to a gene: 6. The CDR3 DNA is TGTGCCAGTAGTTCTACAGGGGGCGAAGAAAAACTGTTTTTT. Its translation is CASSSTGGEEKLFF.

This clone has just one count. This chain links TRBV28 with TRBJ1-2; a possible D gene is TRBD1 (5 bases). From germline, CDR1 is MDHEN and CDR2 SYDVKM. With 11 bases removed from V and 4 bases from J, the gap between germline ends came to 14 bases. The CDR3 has 12 amino acids. The CDR3 loop is CAAGRDSYGYTF. The CDR3 nucleotides read TGTGCCGCAGGCAGGGACTCCTATGGCTACACCTTC.

The genes are TRBV28 and TRBJ1-5; D perhaps matches TRBD1 (6 bases). Germline assignment: CDR1 MDHEN and CDR2 SYDVKM. The length of the CDR3 is 15 residues. Trimming pared 6 bases from V and 2 bases from J, leaving 14 bases between. The CDR3 region is CASRRRDTGNQPQHF. The CDR3 DNA reads as TGTGCCAGCAGGCGCCGGGACACCGGCAATCAGCCCCAGCATTTT.

The chain uses TRBV30 and TRBJ2-3, with a tentative D call TRBD2 (5 bases). CDR1 and CDR2 (germline): GTSNPN, SVGIG (reference sequence). Deletions cut 3 bases from V and 6 bases from J, with 13 bases between. The CDR3 runs to 13 residues. CDR3 nucleotide sequence: TGTGCCTGGAGCCCCGCGGGTGGCGATACGCAGTATTTT. Translated, it gives CAWSPAGGDTQYF.

The chain carries TRBV4-1 and TRBJ1-3; D unclear. Germline assignment: CDR1 MGHRA and CDR2 YSYEKL. V lost 0 bases to trimming and J lost 0 bases, with 6 bases between them. This CDR3 region has 15 residues. The CDR3 here is CASSQEGYSGNTIYF. For the CDR3, the DNA is TGCGCCAGCAGCCAAGAGGGATACTCTGGAAACACCATATATTTT.